The 6 T cell receptor beta chains given below trace back to one sample, sequenced in a study of T-cell memory formation after mild COVID-19. Each CDR3 protein is one row after TCRdb ran MiXCR on the 5' RACE reads. The top ten hold about a fifth of the sample, which has nearly 350,000 distinct CDR3 sequences, over 10% seen once. What was sequenced was PBMCs or a T cell subset sorted from them (not recorded which). All receptors come from a man aged 18-30 years who had mild COVID-19 (a few samples of this study predate the infection). Cell type and time point are not known.

This clonotype was seen more than once but under ten times. The gene calls are TRBV4-1 and TRBJ2-5; TRBD1 agrees at 8 bases. The CDR3 is made up of 13 amino acids. Looked up from germline, CDR1 is MGHRA and CDR2 is YSYEKL. The ends lost 3 bases at V and 5 bases at J; junction bases unmatched: 2. The CDR3 loop reads CASSQDRVETQYF. In nucleotides, the CDR3 is TGCGCCAGCAGCCAGGACAGGGTCGAGACCCAGTACTTC.

This clonotype turned up a few times. This rearrangement joins TRBV5-1 to TRBJ1-2, with a tentative D call TRBD1 (5 bases). Trimming left V 4 bases short and J 3 bases short, with 16 bases between. The germline V gene has CDR1 SGHRS and CDR2 YFSETQ. This CDR3 spans 15 amino acids. The CDR3 coding sequence is TGCGCCAGCAGCCTGGCACTTGGGGGGGACTATGGCTACACCTTC. It codes for CASSLALGGDYGYTF.

This clonotype has only a few counts. The gene calls are TRBV20-1 and TRBJ2-7; 8 bases are a match to TRBD1. There are 14 residues in the CDR3. With 3 bases clipped from V and 0 bases from J, the junction kept 4 bases outside the gene matches. Germline V gene data show CDR1 as DFQATT and CDR2 as SNEGSKA (reference sequence). This CDR3 is CSARDRVSSYEQYV. The CDR3 bases are TGCAGTGCTAGGGACAGGGTAAGCTCCTACGAGCAGTACGTC.

This clonotype was counted between two and nine times. V is TRBV18 and J is TRBJ2-2, with 7 bases that match TRBD1. Germline values: CDR1 KGHSH, CDR2 LQKENI. This CDR3 has 16 residues. V was clipped by 6 bases and J by 3 bases; unmatched bases: 10. CDR3 DNA: TGTGCCAGCTCCCCTAACAGGGGTGGAGACACCGGGGAGCTGTTTTTT. As protein: CASSPNRGGDTGELFF.

This clonotype occurred many times. The gene calls are TRBV12-3 or TRBV12-4 and TRBJ1-2; D might be TRBD1 (5 bases). The CDR3 has 13 residues. Trimming took 10 bases from V and 3 from J, leaving 15 bases between them. The CDR3: CAITEEGYYGYTF. The DNA for the CDR3 is TGTGCCATAACCGAGGAGGGGTACTATGGCTACACCTTC.

This clonotype was counted ten times or more. The V and J genes are TRBV15 and TRBJ1-1, with a weak D call TRBD1 (5 bases). Trimming left V 1 base short and J 1 base short, with 13 bases between. Germline assignment: CDR1 LNHNV and CDR2 YYDKDF (reference sequence). The CDR3 contains 16 residues. CDR3 amino acids: CATSRGFNRRNTEAFF. CDR3 nucleotide sequence: TGTGCCACCAGCAGAGGGTTTAACAGGAGGAACACTGAAGCTTTCTTT.